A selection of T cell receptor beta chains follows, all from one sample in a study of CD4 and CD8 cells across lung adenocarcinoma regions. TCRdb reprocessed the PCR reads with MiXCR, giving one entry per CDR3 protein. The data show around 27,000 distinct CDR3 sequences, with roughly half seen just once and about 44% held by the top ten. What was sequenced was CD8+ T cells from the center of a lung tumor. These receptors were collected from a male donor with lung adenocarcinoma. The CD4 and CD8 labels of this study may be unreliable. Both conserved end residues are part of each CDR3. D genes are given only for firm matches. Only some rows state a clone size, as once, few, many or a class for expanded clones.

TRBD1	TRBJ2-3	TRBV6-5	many	TGTGCCAGCAGTTACCAGGGGACAGGGGAGGATACGCAGTATTTT	CASSYQGTGEDTQYF
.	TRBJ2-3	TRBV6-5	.	TGTGCCAGCAGTTATCTCGGGAGCGAGGCGCTGTATTTT	CASSYLGSEALYF
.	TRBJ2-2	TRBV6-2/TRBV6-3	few	TGTGCCAGCAGTTACTGGGGGAGGAACACCGGGGAGCTGTTTTTT	CASSYWGRNTGELFF
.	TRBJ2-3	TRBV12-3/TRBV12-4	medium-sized	TGTGCCAGCAGCTTTAGAACAGTGAATACGCAGTATTTT	CASSFRTVNTQYF
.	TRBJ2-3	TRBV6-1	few	TGTGCGGGCAGGGGGGGGACAGGCGCAGATACGCAGTATTTC	CAGRGGTGADTQYF
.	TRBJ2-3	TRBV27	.	TGTGCCAGCAGTACCCCTGGGGGGCCCACAGATACGCAGTATTTT	CASSTPGGPTDTQYF
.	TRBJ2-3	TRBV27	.	TGTGCCAGGGGGCTCGACACCGGCCGGGAAGAGACGCAGTACTTT	CARGLDTGREETQYF
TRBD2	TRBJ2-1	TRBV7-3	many	TGTGCCAGCAGCTTAACGGGCGGGAGGGCCGTGGGAGAGCAGTTCTTC	CASSLTGGRAVGEQFF
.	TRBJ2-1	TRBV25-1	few	TGTGCCAGCAGTGTACTCCACAATGAGCAGTTCTTC	CASSVLHNEQFF
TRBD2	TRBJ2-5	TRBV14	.	TGTGCCAGCAGCCAAGCCAGGGCGGGAGGAACGGAGACCCAGTACTTC	CASSQARAGGTETQYF
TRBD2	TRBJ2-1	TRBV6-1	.	TGTGCCAGCAGTGAATGGTCTAGCGGGAGCTACAATGAGCAGTTCTTC	CASSEWSSGSYNEQFF
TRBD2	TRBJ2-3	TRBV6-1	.	TGTGCCAGCAGGGAACCGTGGACTAGCGGCACCAATGAGCAGTACTTT	CASREPWTSGTNEQYF